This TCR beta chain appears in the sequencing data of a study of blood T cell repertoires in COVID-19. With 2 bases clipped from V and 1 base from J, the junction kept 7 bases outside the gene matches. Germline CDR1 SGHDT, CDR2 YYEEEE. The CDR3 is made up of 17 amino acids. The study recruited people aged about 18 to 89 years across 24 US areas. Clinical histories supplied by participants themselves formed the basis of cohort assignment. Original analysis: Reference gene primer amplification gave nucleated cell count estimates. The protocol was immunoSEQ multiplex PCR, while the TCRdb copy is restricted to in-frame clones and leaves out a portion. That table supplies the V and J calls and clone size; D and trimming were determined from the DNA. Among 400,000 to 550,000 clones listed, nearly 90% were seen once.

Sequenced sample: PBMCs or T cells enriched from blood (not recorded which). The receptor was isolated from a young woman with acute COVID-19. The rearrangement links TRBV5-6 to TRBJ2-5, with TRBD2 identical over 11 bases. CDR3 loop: CASSFKGLADFQETQYF. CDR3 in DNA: TGTGCCAGCAGCTTCAAGGGACTAGCGGACTTCCAAGAGACCCAGTACTTC.